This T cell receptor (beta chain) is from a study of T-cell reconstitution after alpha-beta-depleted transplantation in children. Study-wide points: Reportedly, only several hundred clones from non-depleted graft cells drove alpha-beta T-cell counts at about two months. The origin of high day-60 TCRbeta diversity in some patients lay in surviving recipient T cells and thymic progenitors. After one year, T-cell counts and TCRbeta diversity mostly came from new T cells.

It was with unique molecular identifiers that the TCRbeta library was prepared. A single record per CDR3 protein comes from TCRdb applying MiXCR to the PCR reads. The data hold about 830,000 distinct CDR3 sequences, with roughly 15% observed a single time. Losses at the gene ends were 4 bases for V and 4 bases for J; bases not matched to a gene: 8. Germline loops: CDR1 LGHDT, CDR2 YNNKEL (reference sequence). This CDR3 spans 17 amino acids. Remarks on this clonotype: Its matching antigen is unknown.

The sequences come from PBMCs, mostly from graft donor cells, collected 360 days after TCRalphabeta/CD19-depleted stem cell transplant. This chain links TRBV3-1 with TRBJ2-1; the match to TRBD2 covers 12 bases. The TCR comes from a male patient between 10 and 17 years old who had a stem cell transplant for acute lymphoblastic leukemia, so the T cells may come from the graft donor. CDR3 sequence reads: CASSLRLAGVAYNEQFF. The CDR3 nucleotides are TGTGCCAGCAGCCTGCGACTAGCGGGAGTAGCATACAATGAGCAGTTCTTC.